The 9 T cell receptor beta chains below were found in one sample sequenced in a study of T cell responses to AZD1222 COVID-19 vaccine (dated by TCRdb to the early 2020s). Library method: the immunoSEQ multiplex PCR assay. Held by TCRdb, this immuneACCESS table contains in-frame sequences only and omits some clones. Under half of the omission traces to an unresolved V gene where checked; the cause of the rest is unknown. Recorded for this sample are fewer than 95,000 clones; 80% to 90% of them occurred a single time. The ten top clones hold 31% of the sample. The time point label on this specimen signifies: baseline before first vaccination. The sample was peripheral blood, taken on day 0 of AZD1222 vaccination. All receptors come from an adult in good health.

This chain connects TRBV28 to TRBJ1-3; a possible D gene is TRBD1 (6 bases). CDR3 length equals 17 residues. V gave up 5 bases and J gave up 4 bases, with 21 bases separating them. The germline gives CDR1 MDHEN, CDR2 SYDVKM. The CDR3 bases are TGTGCCAGCAGTCCCCCTGCAGGGGACCGACCCGGAAACACCATATATTTT. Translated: CASSPPAGDRPGNTIYF. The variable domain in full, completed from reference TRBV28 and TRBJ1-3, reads DVKVTQSSRYLVKRTGEKVFLECVQDMDHENMFWYRQDPGLGLRLIYFSYDVKMKEKGDIPEGYSVSREKKERFSLILESASTNQTSMYLCASSPPAGDRPGNTIYFGEGSWLTVV.

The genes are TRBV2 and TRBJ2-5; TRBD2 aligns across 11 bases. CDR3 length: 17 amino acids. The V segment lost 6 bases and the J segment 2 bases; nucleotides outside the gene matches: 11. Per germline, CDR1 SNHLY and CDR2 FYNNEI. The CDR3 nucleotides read TGTGCCAGCAGGCCTTTAAATAGCGGGAGGGAACAAGAGACCCAGTACTTC. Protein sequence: CASRPLNSGREQETQYF.

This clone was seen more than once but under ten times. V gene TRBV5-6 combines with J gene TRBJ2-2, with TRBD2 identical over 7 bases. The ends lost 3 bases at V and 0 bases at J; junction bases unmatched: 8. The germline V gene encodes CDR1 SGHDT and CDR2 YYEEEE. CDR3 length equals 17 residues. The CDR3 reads CASSSRGGEANTGELFF. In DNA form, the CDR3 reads TGTGCCAGCAGCTCTCGTGGGGGGGAGGCGAACACCGGGGAGCTGTTTTTT.

The CDR3 nucleotides read TGTGCCAGCAGCTTGACGGGGGGGTTAACAGATACGCAGTATTTT. Translation: CASSLTGGLTDTQYF. The V call is TRBV5-4, the J call TRBJ2-3, with TRBD2 identical over 8 bases. V trimming: 1 base; J trimming: 3 bases; junction bases outside the gene matches: 4. CDR1 is SGHNT, CDR2 YYREEE, per germline (reference sequence). The CDR3 is 15 amino acids.

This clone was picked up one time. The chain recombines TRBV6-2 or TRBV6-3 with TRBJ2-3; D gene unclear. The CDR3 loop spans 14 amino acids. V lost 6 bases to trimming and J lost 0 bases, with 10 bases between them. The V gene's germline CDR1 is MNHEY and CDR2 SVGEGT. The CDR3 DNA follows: TGTGCCAGCAGCCGGAGTACTAGCACAGATACGCAGTATTTT. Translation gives CASSRSTSTDTQYF.

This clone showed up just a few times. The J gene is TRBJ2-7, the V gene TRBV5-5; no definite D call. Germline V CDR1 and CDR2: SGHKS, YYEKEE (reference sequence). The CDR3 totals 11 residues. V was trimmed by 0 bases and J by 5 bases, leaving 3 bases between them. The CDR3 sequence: CASSLADEQYF. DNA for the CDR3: TGTGCCAGCAGCTTGGCGGACGAGCAGTACTTC.

This chain's CDR3 is CASTTGQFTYNEQFF. In DNA, the CDR3 is TGTGCCAGCACCACGGGACAATTTACCTACAATGAGCAGTTCTTC. The chain carries TRBV28 and TRBJ2-1; possibly TRBD1 for D (6 bases). With 7 bases removed from V and 2 bases from J, the gap between germline ends came to 15 bases. The CDR3 runs to 15 residues. CDR1 MDHEN and CDR2 SYDVKM come from the germline V gene.

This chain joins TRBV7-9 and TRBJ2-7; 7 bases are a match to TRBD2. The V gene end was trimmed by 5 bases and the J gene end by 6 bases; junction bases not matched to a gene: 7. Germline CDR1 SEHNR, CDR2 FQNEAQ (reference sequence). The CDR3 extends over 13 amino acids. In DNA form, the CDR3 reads TGTGCCAGCAGCCCCGGGGAGGGTGGCGAGCAGTACTTC. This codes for CASSPGEGGEQYF.

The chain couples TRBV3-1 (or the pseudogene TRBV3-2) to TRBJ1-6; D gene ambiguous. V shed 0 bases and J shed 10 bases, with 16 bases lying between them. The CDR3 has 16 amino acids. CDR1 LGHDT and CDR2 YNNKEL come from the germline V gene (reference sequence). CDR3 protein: CASSQDIRGSRSPLHF. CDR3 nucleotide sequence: TGTGCCAGCAGCCAAGATATTCGGGGTTCTCGGTCACCCCTCCACTTT.